The present TCR beta chain was sequenced within a study of CXCR3-negative and CXCR3-positive naive CD8 T cells. Study context: TRB reads totalled about 140 million, about 1.5 +/- 0.3 million per library. Study outcomes and limitations: Both naive subsets had comparably high diversity; memory CD8+ cells much lower. Partly lower CXCR3 expression followed cryopreservation, and most assays relied on fresh PBMCs.

About this clonotype: Its antigen remains unknown.

CDR3 size: 14 residues. Sorting was done in triplicate for each CD8+ T cell subset (300,000 cells each). Through 5' RACE with UMI labels, the TRB cDNA libraries were prepared. TCRdb reworked the 5' RACE reads into one entry per CDR3 protein, no DNA. The sample table includes more than 65,000 distinct CDR3 sequences. The receptor was derived from a human donor in good health. Some clones in this sample may be carry-over from other donors' samples. The material sequenced was naive CXCR3- CD8+ T cells from blood. Described subset: CD45RO-CCR7+CD27+CD95- naive CD8+ T cells lacking CXCR3 (TNR3-). The chain uses TRBV12-3 or TRBV12-4 and TRBJ2-7; TCRdb indicates TRBD2, and absent DNA this call remains unverified. The CDR3 spells CASSPGLELHEQYF.